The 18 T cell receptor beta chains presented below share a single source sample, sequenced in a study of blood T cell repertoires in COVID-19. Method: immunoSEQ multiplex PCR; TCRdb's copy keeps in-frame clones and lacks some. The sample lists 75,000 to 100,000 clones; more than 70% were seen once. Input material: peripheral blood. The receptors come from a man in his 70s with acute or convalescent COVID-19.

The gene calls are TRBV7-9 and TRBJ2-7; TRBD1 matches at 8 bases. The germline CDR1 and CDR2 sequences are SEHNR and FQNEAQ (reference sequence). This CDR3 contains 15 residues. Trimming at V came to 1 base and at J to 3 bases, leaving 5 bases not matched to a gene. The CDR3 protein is CASSLGQGHGYEQYF. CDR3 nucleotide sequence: TGTGCCAGCAGCTTAGGACAGGGGCACGGCTACGAGCAGTACTTC.

The CDR3 region has the DNA TGTGCCAGCAGCCTCTCGTCGGGGGTTTTCAATTCACCCCTCCACTTT. Translating it yields CASSLSSGVFNSPLHF. The rearrangement joins TRBV3-1 (or the pseudogene TRBV3-2) to TRBJ1-6; possible D gene TRBD1, 5 bases. The V and J ends lost 4 bases and 7 bases respectively, with 17 bases between them. The CDR3 runs 16 residues. The germline V gene has CDR1 LGHDT and CDR2 YNNKEL (reference sequence).

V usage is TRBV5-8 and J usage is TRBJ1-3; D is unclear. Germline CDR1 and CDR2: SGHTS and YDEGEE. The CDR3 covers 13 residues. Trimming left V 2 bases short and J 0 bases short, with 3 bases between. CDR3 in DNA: TGTGCCAGCAGCTTTCGCTCTGGAAACACCATATATTTT. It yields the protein CASSFRSGNTIYF.

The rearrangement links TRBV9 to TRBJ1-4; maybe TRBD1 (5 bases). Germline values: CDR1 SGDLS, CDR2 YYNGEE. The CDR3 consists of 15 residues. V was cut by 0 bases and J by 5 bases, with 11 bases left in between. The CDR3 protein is CASSVEGRENEKLFF. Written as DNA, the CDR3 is TGTGCCAGCAGCGTAGAGGGGAGGGAGAATGAAAAACTGTTTTTT.

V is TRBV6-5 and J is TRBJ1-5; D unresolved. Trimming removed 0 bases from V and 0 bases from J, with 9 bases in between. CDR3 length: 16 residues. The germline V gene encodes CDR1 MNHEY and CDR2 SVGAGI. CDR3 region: CASSYSSGDSNQPQHF. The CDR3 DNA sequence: TGTGCCAGCAGTTACTCTTCCGGGGATAGCAATCAGCCCCAGCATTTT.

CDR3 loop: CASSRTSGQNTGELFF. The CDR3 nucleotides are TGTGCCAGCAGCCGGACTAGCGGGCAGAACACCGGGGAGCTGTTTTTT. The V gene is TRBV9, the J gene TRBJ2-2, with 11 bases lining up with TRBD2. The CDR3 is 16 residues long. CDR1 and CDR2 from the germline V gene are SGDLS and YYNGEE. J gave up 1 base and V 4 bases, and 3 bases lay outside the gene matches. Combining the CDR3 with reference TRBV9 and TRBJ2-2 gives the whole variable domain DSGVTQTPKHLITATGQRVTLRCSPRSGDLSVYWYQQSLDQGLQFLIQYYNGEERAKGNILERFSAQQFPDLHSELNLSSLELGDSALYFCASSRTSGQNTGELFFGEGSRLTVL.

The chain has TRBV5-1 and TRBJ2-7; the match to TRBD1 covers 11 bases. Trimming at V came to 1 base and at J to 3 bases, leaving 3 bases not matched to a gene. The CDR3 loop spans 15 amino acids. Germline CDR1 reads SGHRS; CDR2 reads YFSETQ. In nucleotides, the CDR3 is TGCGCCAGCAGCTTGATAGGGACAGGGGGCTACGAGCAGTACTTC. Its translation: CASSLIGTGGYEQYF.

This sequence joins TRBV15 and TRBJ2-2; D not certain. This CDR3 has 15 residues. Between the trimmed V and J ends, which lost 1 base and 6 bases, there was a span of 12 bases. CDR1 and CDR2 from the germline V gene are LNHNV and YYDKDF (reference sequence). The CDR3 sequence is CATSRVTVVPGELFF. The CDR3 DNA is TGTGCCACCAGCAGAGTAACAGTAGTCCCCGGGGAGCTGTTTTTT.

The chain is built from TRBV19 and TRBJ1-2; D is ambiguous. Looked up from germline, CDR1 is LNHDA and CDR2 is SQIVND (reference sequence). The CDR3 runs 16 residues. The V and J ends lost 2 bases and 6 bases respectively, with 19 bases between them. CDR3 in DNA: TGTGCCAGTAGTATAAGCGGGAGACAAAGAAGGAATGGCTACACCTTC. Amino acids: CASSISGRQRRNGYTF. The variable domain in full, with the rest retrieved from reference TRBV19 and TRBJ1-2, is DGGITQSPKYLFRKEGQNVTLSCEQNLNHDAMYWYRQDPGQGLRLIYYSQIVNDFQKGDIAEGYSVSREKKESFPLTVTSAQKNPTAFYLCASSISGRQRRNGYTFGSGTRLTVV.

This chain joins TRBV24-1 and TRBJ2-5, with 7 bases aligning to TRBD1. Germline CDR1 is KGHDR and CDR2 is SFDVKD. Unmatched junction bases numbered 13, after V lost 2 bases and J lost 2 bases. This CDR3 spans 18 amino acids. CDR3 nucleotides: TGTGCCACCAGTGATTCAGGACAGGCCGCTGCTACTCAAGAGACCCAGTACTTC. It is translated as CATSDSGQAAATQETQYF.

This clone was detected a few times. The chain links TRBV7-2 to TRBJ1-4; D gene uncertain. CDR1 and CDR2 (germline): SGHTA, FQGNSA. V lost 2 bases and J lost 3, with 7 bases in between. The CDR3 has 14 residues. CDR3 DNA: TGTGCCAGCAGCTTAAGTAGCGCTAATGAAAAACTGTTTTTT. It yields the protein CASSLSSANEKLFF. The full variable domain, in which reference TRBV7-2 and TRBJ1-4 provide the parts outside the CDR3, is GAGVSQSPSNKVTEKGKDVELRCDPISGHTALYWYRQSLGQGLEFLIYFQGNSAPDKSGLPSDRFSAERTGGSVSTLTIQRTQQEDSAVYLCASSLSSANEKLFFGSGTQLSVL.

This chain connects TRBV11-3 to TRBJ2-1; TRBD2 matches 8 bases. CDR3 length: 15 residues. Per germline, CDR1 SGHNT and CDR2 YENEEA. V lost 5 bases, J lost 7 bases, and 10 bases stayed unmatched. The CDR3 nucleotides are TGTGCCAGCAGCCCGCGAGGGCTAGCGGGTAATGAGCAGTTCTTC. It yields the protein CASSPRGLAGNEQFF.

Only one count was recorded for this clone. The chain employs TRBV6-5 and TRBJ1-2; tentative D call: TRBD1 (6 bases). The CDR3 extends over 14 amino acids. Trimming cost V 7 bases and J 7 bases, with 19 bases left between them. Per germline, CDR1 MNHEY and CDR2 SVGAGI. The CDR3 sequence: CASISAGGAGGYTF. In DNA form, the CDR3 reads TGTGCCAGCATTTCCGCCGGGGGGGCGGGTGGCTACACCTTC.

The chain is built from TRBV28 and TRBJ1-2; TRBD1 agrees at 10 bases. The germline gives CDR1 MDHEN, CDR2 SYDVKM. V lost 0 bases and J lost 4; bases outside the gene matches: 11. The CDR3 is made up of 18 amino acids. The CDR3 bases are TGTGCCAGCAGTTTATGGCCGGCCGGGACAGGGGTAGTCTATGGCTACACCTTC. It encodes CASSLWPAGTGVVYGYTF.

The CDR3 sequence: CASSLKDRAVRSPLHF. For the CDR3, the DNA is TGTGCCAGCAGTTTAAAAGACAGGGCGGTGAGGTCACCCCTCCACTTT. This chain joins TRBV27 and TRBJ1-6, with 7 bases aligning to TRBD1. Germline loops: CDR1 MNHEY, CDR2 SMNVEV (reference sequence). After removal of 2 bases from V and 10 bases from J, the junction contained 11 bases not matched to a gene. The CDR3 consists of 16 residues.

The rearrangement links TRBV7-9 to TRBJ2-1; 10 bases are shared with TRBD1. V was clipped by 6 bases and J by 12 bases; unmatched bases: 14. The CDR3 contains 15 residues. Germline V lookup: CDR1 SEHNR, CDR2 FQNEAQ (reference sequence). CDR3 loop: CASRSPDRGVVGQFF. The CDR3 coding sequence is TGTGCCAGCAGGTCCCCGGACAGGGGGGTTGTGGGGCAGTTCTTC.

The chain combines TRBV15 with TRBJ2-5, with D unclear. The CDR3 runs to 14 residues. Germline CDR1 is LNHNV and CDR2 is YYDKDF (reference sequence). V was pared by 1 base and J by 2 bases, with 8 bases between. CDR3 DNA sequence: TGTGCCACCAGCAGAGGAGCCGGGCAAGAGACCCAGTACTTC. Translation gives CATSRGAGQETQYF.

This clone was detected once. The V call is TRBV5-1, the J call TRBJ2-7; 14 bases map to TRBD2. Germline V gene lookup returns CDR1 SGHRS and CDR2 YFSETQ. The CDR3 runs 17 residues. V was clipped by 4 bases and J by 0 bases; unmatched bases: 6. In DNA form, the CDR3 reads TGCGCCAGCAGCGTGGGACTAGCGGGAGAGAGCTCCTACGAGCAGTACTTC. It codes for CASSVGLAGESSYEQYF.